One sample yielded the 14 T cell receptor beta chains listed below, sequenced in a study of molecular identifiers for immune sequencing clone quantification. A single record per CDR3 protein comes from TCRdb applying MiXCR to the PCR reads. The sample lists about 320,000 distinct CDR3 sequences, around 21% occurring once. The sample was naive CD8+ T cells from blood, with Jurkat cell RNA spiked in. This sample's subset: FACS-sorted CD8+CD4-CCR7+CD45RA+ naive T cells. The receptors were gathered from a human donor in good health. Some libraries in this study had Jurkat cell RNA spiked in.

This clonotype was detected many times. The gene calls are TRBV10-3 and TRBJ2-7; D remains ambiguous. V gave up 0 bases and J gave up 3 bases, with 12 bases separating them. The CDR3 spans 15 residues. The germline CDR1 and CDR2 sequences are ENHRY and SYGVKD. The CDR3 region has the DNA TGTGCCATCAGTGAGTCCCCGGATCGGGTCTACGAGCAGTACTTC. Translating gives CAISESPDRVYEQYF.

The chain employs TRBV5-6 and TRBJ2-5, with D unresolved. This CDR3 comprises 15 residues. Looked up from germline, CDR1 is SGHDT and CDR2 is YYEEEE. V lost 2 bases to trimming and J lost 1 base, with 12 bases between them. Written as DNA, the CDR3 is TGTGCCAGCAGCTTACTCCCGGAGACCCAAGAGACCCAGTACTTC. This codes for CASSLLPETQETQYF.

V usage is TRBV27 and J usage is TRBJ1-2, with D tentatively TRBD1 (5 bases). CDR3 length equals 17 residues. V was trimmed by 5 bases and J by 0 bases, leaving 19 bases between them. Germline V CDR1 and CDR2: MNHEY, SMNVEV (reference sequence). CDR3 in DNA: TGTGCCAGCAGTATACGGGGCTTACAATCCTCTAACTATGGCTACACCTTC. The encoded protein is CASSIRGLQSSNYGYTF.

A few counts support this clonotype. The rearrangement joins TRBV27 to TRBJ2-3, with D uncertain. The germline gives CDR1 MNHEY, CDR2 SMNVEV (reference sequence). This CDR3 has 13 amino acids. V shed 7 bases and J shed 1 base, with 9 bases lying between them. As DNA, the CDR3 is TGTGCCAGCATTTCCGCAGGCACAGATACGCAGTATTTT. Its protein product is CASISAGTDTQYF.

This clonotype was detected many times. This rearrangement joins TRBV9 to TRBJ2-5; the D is unclear. Germline V lookup: CDR1 SGDLS, CDR2 YYNGEE. This CDR3 has 14 amino acids. The germline V and J ends were trimmed by 2 bases and 1 base, with 9 bases remaining between them. The CDR3, as DNA: TGTGCCAGCAGCGTTTGGGGTACCCAAGAGACCCAGTACTTC. Protein product: CASSVWGTQETQYF.

This clonotype was counted at least ten times. The genes are TRBV25-1 and TRBJ1-1; a possible D gene is TRBD1 (5 bases). V was shortened by 5 bases and J by 4 bases, with 11 bases between the two germline ends. Looked up from germline, CDR1 is MGHDK and CDR2 is SYGVNS. The CDR3 loop spans 13 amino acids. CDR3 loop: CASSSGSSTEAFF. The CDR3 coding sequence is TGTGCCAGCAGTTCAGGGTCCAGCACTGAAGCTTTCTTT.

The sample holds many counts of this clonotype. This chain joins TRBV28 and TRBJ2-3; 9 bases match TRBD2. This CDR3 is 15 amino acids long. V gave up 1 base and J gave up 5 bases; unmatched junction bases: 4. The germline V gene has CDR1 MDHEN and CDR2 SYDVKM. The DNA of the CDR3 is TGTGCCAGCAGTTTATTCGCGGGGGGGTTAGATACGCAGTATTTT. This codes for CASSLFAGGLDTQYF.

Points on this clonotype: Since a much larger clone is just one base distant, this may be a read error. The V call is TRBV9, the J call TRBJ2-3; tentative D call: TRBD2 (6 bases). Germline V gene data show CDR1 as SGDLS and CDR2 as YYNGEE. The CDR3 consists of 15 residues. The CDR3 DNA is TGTGCCAGCAGCGTAGGGGACTTCAACACAGATACGCGGTATTTT. Protein product: CASSVGDFNTDTRYF. Supplemented by reference TRBV9 and TRBJ2-3, the full variable domain reads DSGVTQTPKHLITATGQRVTLRCSPRSGDLSVYWYQQSLDQGLQFLIQYYNGEERAKGNILERFSAQQFPDLHSELNLSSLELGDSALYFCASSVGDFNTDTRYFGPGTRLTVL.

This clonotype was counted at least ten times. The CDR3 is CATSDSGANNEQFF. The CDR3 DNA follows: TGTGCCACCAGTGATAGTGGCGCGAACAATGAGCAGTTCTTC. The chain combines TRBV24-1 with TRBJ2-1; no clear D. The CDR3 is 14 residues long. V gave up 3 bases and J gave up 5 bases, with 10 bases separating them. Germline V gene lookup returns CDR1 KGHDR and CDR2 SFDVKD.

This clonotype has at least ten counts. The chain joins TRBV10-2 to TRBJ1-1; D unresolved. The CDR3 totals 14 residues. Germline loops: CDR1 WSHSY, CDR2 SAAADI. V lost 2 bases and J 5 bases, leaving 12 bases between the germline ends. This chain's CDR3 is CASSEGPRGTEAFF. DNA of the CDR3: TGCGCCAGCAGTGAGGGCCCCCGTGGGACTGAAGCTTTCTTT.

This clonotype has ten or more counts. The V gene is TRBV4-1, the J gene TRBJ1-5; D call uncertain. This CDR3 spans 13 amino acids. V lost 4 bases and J lost 1, with 5 bases in between. Germline V gene data show CDR1 as MGHRA and CDR2 as YSYEKL. The chain's CDR3 is CASSPDSNQPQHF. In nucleotides, the CDR3 is TGCGCCAGCAGCCCGGACAGCAATCAGCCCCAGCATTTT.

This clonotype was seen a handful of times. The gene calls are TRBV27 and TRBJ1-1; 7 bases match TRBD1. With V trimmed by 3 bases and J by 4 bases, 11 bases remained unmatched. The germline gives CDR1 MNHEY, CDR2 SMNVEV (reference sequence). The CDR3 has 16 residues. Here the CDR3 reads CASSFAPGGPSTEAFF. Written as DNA, the CDR3 is TGTGCCAGCAGTTTCGCCCCAGGGGGTCCTAGCACTGAAGCTTTCTTT.

This clonotype was seen many times. The chain employs TRBV9 and TRBJ1-3, with a weak D call TRBD1 (5 bases). Trimming took off 4 bases at V and 2 bases at J, with 7 bases between the two ends. CDR1 and CDR2 (germline): SGDLS, YYNGEE. The CDR3 loop spans 13 amino acids. The CDR3 sequence: CASSMGPGNTIYF. In DNA form, the CDR3 reads TGTGCCAGCAGCATGGGACCTGGAAACACCATATATTTT.

This clonotype was seen a few times. This chain joins TRBV10-3 and TRBJ2-6, with TRBD1 identical over 8 bases. The length of the CDR3 is 20 residues. CDR1 and CDR2 from the germline V gene are ENHRY and SYGVKD. J lost 0 bases, V lost 2 bases, and 12 bases had no gene match. CDR3 coding DNA: TGTGCCATCAGTGAGCCCGGCGACAGGGGCTTTCTCTCTGGGGCCAACGTCCTGACTTTC. Protein: CAISEPGDRGFLSGANVLTF.